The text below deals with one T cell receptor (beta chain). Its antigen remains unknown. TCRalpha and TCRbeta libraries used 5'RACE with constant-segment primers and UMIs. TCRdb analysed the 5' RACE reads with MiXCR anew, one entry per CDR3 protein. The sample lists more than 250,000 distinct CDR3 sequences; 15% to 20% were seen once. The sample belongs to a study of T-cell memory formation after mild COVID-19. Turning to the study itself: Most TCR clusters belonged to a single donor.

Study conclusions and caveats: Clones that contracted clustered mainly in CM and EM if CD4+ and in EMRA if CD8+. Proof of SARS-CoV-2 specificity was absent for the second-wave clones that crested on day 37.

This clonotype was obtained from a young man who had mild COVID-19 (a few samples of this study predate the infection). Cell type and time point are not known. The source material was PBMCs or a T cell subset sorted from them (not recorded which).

The CDR3 DNA follows: TGTGCCAGCAGTTTTCGCGGGTCAAATTCACCCCTCCACTTT. It specifies CASSFRGSNSPLHF. The chain is built from TRBV12-3 or TRBV12-4 and TRBJ1-6; D remains unclear. CDR3 length: 14 amino acids. V lost 3 bases to trimming and J lost 7 bases, with 10 bases between them.